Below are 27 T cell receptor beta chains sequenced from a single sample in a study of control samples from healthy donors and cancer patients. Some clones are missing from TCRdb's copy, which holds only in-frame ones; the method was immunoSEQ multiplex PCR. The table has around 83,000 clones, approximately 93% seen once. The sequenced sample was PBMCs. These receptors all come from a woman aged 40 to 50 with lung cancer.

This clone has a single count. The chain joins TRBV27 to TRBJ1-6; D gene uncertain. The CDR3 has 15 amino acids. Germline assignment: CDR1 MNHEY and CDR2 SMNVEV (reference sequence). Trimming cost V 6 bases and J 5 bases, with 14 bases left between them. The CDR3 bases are TGTGCCAGCAGCTCAAGCCTACGGAATAATTCACCCCTCCACTTT. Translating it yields CASSSSLRNNSPLHF.

The DNA of the CDR3 is TGCGCCAGCAGCTTGAGGTCAGCCAGGGAACCCTACGAGCAGTACTTC. Amino acid sequence: CASSLRSAREPYEQYF. This rearrangement joins TRBV5-1 to TRBJ2-7; the D gene is possibly TRBD1 (5 bases). CDR3 length equals 16 residues. The germline CDR1 and CDR2 sequences are SGHRS and YFSETQ. Trimming pared 1 base from V and 2 bases from J, leaving 16 bases between.

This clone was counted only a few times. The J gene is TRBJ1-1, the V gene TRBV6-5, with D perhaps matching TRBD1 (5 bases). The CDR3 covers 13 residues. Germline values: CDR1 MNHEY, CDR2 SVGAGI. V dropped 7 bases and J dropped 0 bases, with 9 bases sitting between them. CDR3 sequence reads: CASTLGVNTEAFF. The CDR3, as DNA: TGTGCCAGCACGCTAGGGGTGAACACTGAAGCTTTCTTT.

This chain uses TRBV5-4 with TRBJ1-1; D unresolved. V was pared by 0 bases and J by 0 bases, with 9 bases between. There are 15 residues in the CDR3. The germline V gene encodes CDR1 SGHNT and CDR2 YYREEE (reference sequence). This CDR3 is CASSLEKGLNTEAFF. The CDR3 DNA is TGTGCCAGCAGCTTGGAGAAGGGATTGAACACTGAAGCTTTCTTT.

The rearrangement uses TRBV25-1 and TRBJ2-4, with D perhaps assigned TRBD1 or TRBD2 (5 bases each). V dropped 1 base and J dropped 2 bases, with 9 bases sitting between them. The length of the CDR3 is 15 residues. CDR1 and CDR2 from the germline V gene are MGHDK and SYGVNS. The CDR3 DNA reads TGTGCCAGCAGTGAATGGGGGATAACCAAAAACATTCAGTACTTC. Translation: CASSEWGITKNIQYF.

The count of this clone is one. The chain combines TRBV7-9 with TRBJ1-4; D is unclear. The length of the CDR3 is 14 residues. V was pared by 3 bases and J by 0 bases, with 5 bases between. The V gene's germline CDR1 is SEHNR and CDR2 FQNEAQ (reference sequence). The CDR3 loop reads CASSFGATNEKLFF. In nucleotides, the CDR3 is TGTGCCAGCAGCTTTGGGGCAACTAATGAAAAACTGTTTTTT.

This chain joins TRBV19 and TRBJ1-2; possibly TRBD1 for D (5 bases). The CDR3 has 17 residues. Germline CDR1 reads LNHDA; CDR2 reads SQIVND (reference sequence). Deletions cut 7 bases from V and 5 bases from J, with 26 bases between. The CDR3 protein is CASNVGDSGQDPYGYTF. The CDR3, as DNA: TGTGCCAGTAACGTGGGGGATTCTGGGCAGGACCCTTATGGCTACACCTTC.

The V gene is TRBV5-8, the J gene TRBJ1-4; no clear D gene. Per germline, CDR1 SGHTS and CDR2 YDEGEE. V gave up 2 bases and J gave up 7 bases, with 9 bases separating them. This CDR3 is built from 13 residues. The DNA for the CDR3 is TGTGCCAGCAGCTTATGGTTCGGTGAAAAACTGTTTTTT. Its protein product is CASSLWFGEKLFF. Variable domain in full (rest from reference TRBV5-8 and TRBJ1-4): EAGVTQSPTHLIKTRGQQATLRCSPISGHTSVYWYQQALGLGLQFLLWYDEGEERNRGNFPPRFSGRQFPNYSSELNVNALELEDSALYLCASSLWFGEKLFFGSGTQLSVL.

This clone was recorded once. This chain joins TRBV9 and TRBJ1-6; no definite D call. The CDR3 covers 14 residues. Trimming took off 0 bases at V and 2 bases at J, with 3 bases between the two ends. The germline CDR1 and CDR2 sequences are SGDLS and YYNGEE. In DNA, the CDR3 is TGTGCCAGCAGCGTAGGGACCTATAATTCACCCCTCCACTTT. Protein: CASSVGTYNSPLHF.

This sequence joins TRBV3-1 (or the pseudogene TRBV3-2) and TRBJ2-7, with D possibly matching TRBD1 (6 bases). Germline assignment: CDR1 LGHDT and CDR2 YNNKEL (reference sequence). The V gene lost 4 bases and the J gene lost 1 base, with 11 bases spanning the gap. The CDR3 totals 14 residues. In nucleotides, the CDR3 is TGTGCCAGCAGCCGACAGGAGCTATCCTACGAGCAGTACTTC. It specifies CASSRQELSYEQYF.

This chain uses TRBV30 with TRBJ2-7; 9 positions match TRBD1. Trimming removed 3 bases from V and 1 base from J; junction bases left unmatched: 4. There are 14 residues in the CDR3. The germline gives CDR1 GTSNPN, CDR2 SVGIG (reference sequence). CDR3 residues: CAWSTGTGSYEQYF. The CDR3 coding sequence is TGTGCCTGGAGCACCGGGACAGGGTCCTACGAGCAGTACTTC.

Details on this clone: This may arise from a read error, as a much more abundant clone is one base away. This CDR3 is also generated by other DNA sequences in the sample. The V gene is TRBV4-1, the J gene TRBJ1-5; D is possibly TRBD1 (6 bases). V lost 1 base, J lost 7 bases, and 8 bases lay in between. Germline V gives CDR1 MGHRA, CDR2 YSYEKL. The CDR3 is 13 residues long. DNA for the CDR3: TGCGCCAGCAGCCAAGCAGGGGAGCAGCCCCAGCATTTT. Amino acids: CASSQAGEQPQHF.

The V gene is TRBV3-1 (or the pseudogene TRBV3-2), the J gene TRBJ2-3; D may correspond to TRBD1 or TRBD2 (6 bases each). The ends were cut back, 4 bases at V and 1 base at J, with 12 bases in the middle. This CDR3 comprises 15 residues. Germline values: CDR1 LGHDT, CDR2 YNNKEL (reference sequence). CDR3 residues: CASSPGGTRTDTQYF. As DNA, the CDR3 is TGTGCCAGCAGCCCGGGCGGGACACGCACAGATACGCAGTATTTT.

Here the CDR3 DNA reads TGTGCCAGCAGCATTCCGACAGGGTTGAGCTCTGGGGCCAACGTCCTGACTTTC. Its translation: CASSIPTGLSSGANVLTF. The chain combines TRBV5-4 with TRBJ2-6; 7 bases are a match to TRBD1. J gave up 0 bases and V 4 bases, and 10 bases lay outside the gene matches. Germline V gene data show CDR1 as SGHNT and CDR2 as YYREEE (reference sequence). The CDR3 has 18 residues. Filled out from reference TRBV5-4 and TRBJ2-6, the complete variable domain reads ETGVTQSPTHLIKTRGQQVTLRCSSQSGHNTVSWYQQALGQGPQFIFQYYREEENGRGNFPPRFSGLQFPNYSSELNVNALELDDSALYLCASSIPTGLSSGANVLTFGAGSRLTVL.

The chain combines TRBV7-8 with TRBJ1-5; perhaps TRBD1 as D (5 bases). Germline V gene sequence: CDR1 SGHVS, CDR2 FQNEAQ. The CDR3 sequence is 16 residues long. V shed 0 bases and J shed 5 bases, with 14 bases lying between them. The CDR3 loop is CASSLAGVGGYQPQHF. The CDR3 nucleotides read TGTGCCAGCAGCTTAGCAGGGGTCGGGGGATATCAGCCCCAGCATTTT.

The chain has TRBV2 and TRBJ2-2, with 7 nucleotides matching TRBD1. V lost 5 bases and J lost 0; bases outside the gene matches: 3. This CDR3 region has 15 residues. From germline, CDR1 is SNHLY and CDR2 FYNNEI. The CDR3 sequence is CASSTGQTNTGELFF. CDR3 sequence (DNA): TGTGCCAGCAGTACGGGACAGACGAACACCGGGGAGCTGTTTTTT. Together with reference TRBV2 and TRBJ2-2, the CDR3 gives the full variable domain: EPEVTQTPSHQVTQMGQEVILRCVPISNHLYFYWYRQILGQKVEFLVSFYNNEISEKSEIFDDQFSVERPDGSNFTLKIRSTKLEDSAMYFCASSTGQTNTGELFFGEGSRLTVL.

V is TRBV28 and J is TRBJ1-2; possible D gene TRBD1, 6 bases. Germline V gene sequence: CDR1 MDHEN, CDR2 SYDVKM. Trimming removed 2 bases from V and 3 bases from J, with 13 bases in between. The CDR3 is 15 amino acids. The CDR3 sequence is CASSLLPGADYGYTF. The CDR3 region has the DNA TGTGCCAGCAGTTTACTCCCAGGGGCGGACTATGGCTACACCTTC.

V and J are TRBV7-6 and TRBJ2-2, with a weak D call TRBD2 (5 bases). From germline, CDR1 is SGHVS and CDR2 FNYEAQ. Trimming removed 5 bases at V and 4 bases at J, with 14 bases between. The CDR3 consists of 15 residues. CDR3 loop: CASSPSLGSTGELFF. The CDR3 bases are TGTGCCAGCAGCCCGAGTCTGGGGAGCACCGGGGAGCTGTTTTTT. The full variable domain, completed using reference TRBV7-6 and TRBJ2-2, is GAGVSQSPRYKVTKRGQDVALRCDPISGHVSLYWYRQALGQGPEFLTYFNYEAQQDKSGLPNDRFSAERPEGSISTLTIQRTEQRDSAMYRCASSPSLGSTGELFFGEGSRLTVL.

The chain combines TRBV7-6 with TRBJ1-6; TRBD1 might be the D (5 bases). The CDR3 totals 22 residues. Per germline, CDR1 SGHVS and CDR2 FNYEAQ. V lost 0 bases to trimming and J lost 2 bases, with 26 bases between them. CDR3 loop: CASSLAPPTVANNSPYNSPLHF. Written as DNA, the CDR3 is TGTGCCAGCAGCTTAGCACCACCGACAGTCGCGAATAACAGCCCCTATAATTCACCCCTCCACTTT.

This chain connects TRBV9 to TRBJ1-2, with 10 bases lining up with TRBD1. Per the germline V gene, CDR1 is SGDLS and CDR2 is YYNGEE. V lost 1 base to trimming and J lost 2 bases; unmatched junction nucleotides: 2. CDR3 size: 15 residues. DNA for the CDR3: TGTGCCAGCAGCGTATTGGGACAGGGGAACTATGGCTACACCTTC. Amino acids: CASSVLGQGNYGYTF.

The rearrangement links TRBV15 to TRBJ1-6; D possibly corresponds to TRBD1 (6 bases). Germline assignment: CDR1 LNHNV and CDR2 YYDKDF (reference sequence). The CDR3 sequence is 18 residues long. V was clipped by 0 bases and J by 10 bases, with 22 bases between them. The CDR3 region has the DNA TGTGCCACCAGCAGAGATATAGGGGGGACCGGGCCGGGATCACCCCTCCACTTT. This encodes CATSRDIGGTGPGSPLHF.

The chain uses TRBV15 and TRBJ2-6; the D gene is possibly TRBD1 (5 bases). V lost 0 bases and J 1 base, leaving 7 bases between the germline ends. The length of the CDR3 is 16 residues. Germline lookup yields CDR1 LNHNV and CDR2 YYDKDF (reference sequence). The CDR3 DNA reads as TGTGCCACCAGCAGAGACTCAGGGTCTGGGGCCAACGTCCTGACTTTC. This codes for CATSRDSGSGANVLTF.

CDR3 region: CASSPADRLYGYTF. CDR3 DNA sequence: TGTGCCAGCAGTCCGGCAGACAGACTCTATGGCTACACCTTC. The chain is built from TRBV27 and TRBJ1-2, with a weak D call TRBD1 (5 bases). The germline V gene has CDR1 MNHEY and CDR2 SMNVEV (reference sequence). Trimming shortened V by 5 bases and J by 4 bases, and 14 bases separated the two germline ends. The CDR3 has 14 amino acids.

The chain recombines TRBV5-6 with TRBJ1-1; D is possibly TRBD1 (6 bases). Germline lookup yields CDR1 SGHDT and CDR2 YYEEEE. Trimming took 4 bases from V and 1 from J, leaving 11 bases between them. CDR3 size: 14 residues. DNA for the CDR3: TGTGCCAGCAGCCGGGGGGGCGCGAACACTGAAGCTTTCTTT. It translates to CASSRGGANTEAFF.

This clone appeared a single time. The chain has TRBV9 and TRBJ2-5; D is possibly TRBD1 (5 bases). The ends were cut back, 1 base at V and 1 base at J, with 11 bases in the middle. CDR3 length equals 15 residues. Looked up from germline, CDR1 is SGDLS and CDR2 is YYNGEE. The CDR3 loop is CASSVTAGPQETQYF. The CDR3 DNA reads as TGTGCCAGCAGCGTAACGGCAGGGCCCCAAGAGACCCAGTACTTC.

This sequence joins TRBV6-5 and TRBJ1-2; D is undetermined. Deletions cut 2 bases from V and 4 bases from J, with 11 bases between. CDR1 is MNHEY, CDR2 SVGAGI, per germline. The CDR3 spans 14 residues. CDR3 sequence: CASSYAITTYGYTF. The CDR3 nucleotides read TGTGCCAGCAGTTACGCAATTACTACCTATGGCTACACCTTC.

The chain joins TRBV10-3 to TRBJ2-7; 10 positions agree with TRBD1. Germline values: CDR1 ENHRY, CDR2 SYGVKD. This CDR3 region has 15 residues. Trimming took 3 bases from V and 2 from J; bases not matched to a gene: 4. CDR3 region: CAISDGGQGTYEQYF. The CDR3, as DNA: TGTGCCATCAGTGATGGGGGACAGGGGACCTACGAGCAGTACTTC.